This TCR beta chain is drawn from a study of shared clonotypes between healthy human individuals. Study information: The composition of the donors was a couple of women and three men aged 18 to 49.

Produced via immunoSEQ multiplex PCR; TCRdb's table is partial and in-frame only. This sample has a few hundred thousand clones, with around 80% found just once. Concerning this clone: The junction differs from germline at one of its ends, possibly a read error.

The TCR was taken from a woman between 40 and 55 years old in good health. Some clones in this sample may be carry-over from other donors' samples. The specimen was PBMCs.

In DNA, the CDR3 is TGTGCCGGCAGTGGACGGGTAGAGGGATCAGCCAAAAACATTCAGTACTTC. It encodes CAGSGRVEGSAKNIQYF. V is TRBV25-1 and J is TRBJ2-4; TRBD2 might be the D (5 bases). CDR3 length equals 17 residues. Germline loops: CDR1 MGHDK, CDR2 SYGVNS.